These 14 T cell receptor beta chains originate from one sample sequenced in a study of blood T cell repertoires in COVID-19. The assay was immunoSEQ multiplex PCR, and TCRdb's table has in-frame clones only and misses some. The profile shows 95,000 to 150,000 clones, 87% of them singletons. Sample: peripheral blood. These receptors all stem from a woman in her 70s with acute or convalescent COVID-19.

The rearrangement links TRBV19 to TRBJ1-1, with 9 nucleotides matching TRBD1. The CDR3 has 14 residues. Losses at the gene ends were 9 bases for V and 5 bases for J; bases not matched to a gene: 10. Germline V lookup: CDR1 LNHDA, CDR2 SQIVND (reference sequence). CDR3 DNA: TGTGCCAGCCAACTCCGGACAGGGGTGACTGAAGCTTTCTTT. It codes for CASQLRTGVTEAFF. Filled out from reference TRBV19 and TRBJ1-1, the complete variable domain reads DGGITQSPKYLFRKEGQNVTLSCEQNLNHDAMYWYRQDPGQGLRLIYYSQIVNDFQKGDIAEGYSVSREKKESFPLTVTSAQKNPTAFYLCASQLRTGVTEAFFGQGTRLTVV.

The chain employs TRBV5-1 and TRBJ2-1; TRBD1 matches 9 bases. The germline gives CDR1 SGHRS, CDR2 YFSETQ. The CDR3 has 15 residues. V lost 3 bases to trimming and J lost 7 bases; unmatched junction nucleotides: 8. Here the CDR3 DNA reads TGCGCCAGCAGCTCTGAACAGGGGGCCGGAAATGAGCAGTTCTTC. Amino acid sequence: CASSSEQGAGNEQFF.

This clone has just a few counts. The chain carries TRBV5-1 and TRBJ2-7; TRBD2 aligns across 11 bases. V was clipped by 5 bases and J by 6 bases; unmatched bases: 10. Looked up from germline, CDR1 is SGHRS and CDR2 is YFSETQ. This CDR3 has 15 residues. CDR3 residues: CASSPFSGGAGEQYF. CDR3 in DNA: TGCGCCAGCAGTCCCTTTAGCGGGGGGGCCGGCGAGCAGTACTTC.

The chain couples TRBV7-6 to TRBJ1-2; D is perhaps TRBD1 (5 bases). The V gene lost 3 bases and the J gene lost 7 bases, with 12 bases spanning the gap. CDR1 and CDR2 (germline): SGHVS, FNYEAQ. The CDR3 consists of 13 residues. The CDR3 DNA reads as TGTGCCAGCAGCTTGGGGGGAGGTGTTGGCTACACCTTC. Translation: CASSLGGGVGYTF.

The chain recombines TRBV24-1 with TRBJ2-3; 9 bases map to TRBD2. J gave up 2 bases and V 5 bases, and 7 bases lay outside the gene matches. The CDR3 has 16 amino acids. Germline V gene sequence: CDR1 KGHDR, CDR2 SFDVKD. The CDR3 is CATSVSSGGPTDTQYF. The CDR3 bases are TGTGCCACCAGTGTATCCAGCGGGGGGCCCACAGATACGCAGTATTTT.

The chain combines TRBV5-6 with TRBJ1-2; no reliable D call. Germline values: CDR1 SGHDT, CDR2 YYEEEE. This CDR3 region has 14 residues. V lost 0 bases and J 2 bases, leaving 8 bases between the germline ends. The CDR3 DNA reads as TGTGCCAGCAGCTTGGTGAGCGGAAACTATGGCTACACCTTC. Its translation: CASSLVSGNYGYTF.

This chain links TRBV19 with TRBJ1-2; D gene unclear. V lost 3 bases to trimming and J lost 2 bases, with 19 bases between them. The CDR3 totals 17 residues. Germline V gene lookup returns CDR1 LNHDA and CDR2 SQIVND (reference sequence). The CDR3 nucleotides are TGTGCCAGTAGTATTTCTGCAGGCGCGTCGTTAAACTATGGCTACACCTTC. It is translated as CASSISAGASLNYGYTF.

The J gene is TRBJ1-5, the V gene TRBV6-5; 9 nucleotides match TRBD1. Germline CDR1 and CDR2: MNHEY and SVGAGI. The CDR3 spans 15 residues. J lost 6 bases, V lost 4 bases, and 7 bases had no gene match. The CDR3 DNA follows: TGTGCCAGCAGTTTACAGGGGGCGCCTGGTCAGCCCCAGCATTTT. Translation gives CASSLQGAPGQPQHF.

This chain links TRBV5-6 with TRBJ1-4; D unclear. CDR1 and CDR2 (germline): SGHDT, YYEEEE. V was shortened by 2 bases and J by 6 bases, with 8 bases between the two germline ends. The CDR3 totals 13 residues. The DNA for the CDR3 is TGTGCCAGCAGCTTCCAGGACTATGAAAAACTGTTTTTT. Amino acids: CASSFQDYEKLFF. Using reference TRBV5-6 and TRBJ1-4 for the parts outside the CDR3, the full variable domain is DAGVTQSPTHLIKTRGQQVTLRCSPKSGHDTVSWYQQALGQGPQFIFQYYEEEERQRGNFPDRFSGHQFPNYSSELNVNALLLGDSALYLCASSFQDYEKLFFGSGTQLSVL.

This sequence joins TRBV12-3 or TRBV12-4 and TRBJ1-2; D may be TRBD1 (6 bases). The CDR3 contains 13 residues. V was pared by 7 bases and J by 4 bases, with 13 bases between. The chain's CDR3 is CASTPRGAYGYTF. DNA for the CDR3: TGTGCCAGCACCCCCAGGGGCGCCTATGGCTACACCTTC.

V gene TRBV19 combines with J gene TRBJ2-1; 7 bases line up with TRBD1. The length of the CDR3 is 15 residues. CDR1 and CDR2 from the germline V gene are LNHDA and SQIVND (reference sequence). Unmatched junction bases numbered 8, after V lost 3 bases and J lost 6 bases. The CDR3 reads CASSMTYRTGNEQFF. Written as DNA, the CDR3 is TGTGCCAGTAGTATGACTTATCGGACAGGCAATGAGCAGTTCTTC.

This clone was recorded once. The chain couples TRBV7-8 to TRBJ1-5, with 11 positions matching TRBD1. CDR1 SGHVS and CDR2 FQNEAQ come from the germline V gene. This CDR3 is built from 19 residues. V dropped 1 base and J dropped 6; count of bases not matched to a gene: 14. In nucleotides, the CDR3 is TGTGCCAGCAGCTTAGTATGGGGACAGGGGGTTACGCTTAGTCAGCCCCAGCATTTT. Its protein is CASSLVWGQGVTLSQPQHF.

The rearrangement links TRBV2 to TRBJ1-5; D uncertain. This CDR3 contains 15 residues. The germline V and J ends were trimmed by 6 bases and 0 bases, with 12 bases remaining between them. Germline lookup yields CDR1 SNHLY and CDR2 FYNNEI. CDR3 nucleotide sequence: TGTGCCAGCAGGGCGGGAGATAATAGCAATCAGCCCCAGCATTTT. Its protein is CASRAGDNSNQPQHF.

V and J are TRBV23-1 and TRBJ1-5, with D unclear. TRBV23-1 is an ORF, with its function uncertain. The CDR3 extends over 10 amino acids. Trimming took 4 bases from V and 10 from J, leaving 5 bases between them. The CDR3 loop is CASSRGPQHF. DNA of the CDR3: TGCGCCAGCAGTCGAGGTCCCCAGCATTTT.